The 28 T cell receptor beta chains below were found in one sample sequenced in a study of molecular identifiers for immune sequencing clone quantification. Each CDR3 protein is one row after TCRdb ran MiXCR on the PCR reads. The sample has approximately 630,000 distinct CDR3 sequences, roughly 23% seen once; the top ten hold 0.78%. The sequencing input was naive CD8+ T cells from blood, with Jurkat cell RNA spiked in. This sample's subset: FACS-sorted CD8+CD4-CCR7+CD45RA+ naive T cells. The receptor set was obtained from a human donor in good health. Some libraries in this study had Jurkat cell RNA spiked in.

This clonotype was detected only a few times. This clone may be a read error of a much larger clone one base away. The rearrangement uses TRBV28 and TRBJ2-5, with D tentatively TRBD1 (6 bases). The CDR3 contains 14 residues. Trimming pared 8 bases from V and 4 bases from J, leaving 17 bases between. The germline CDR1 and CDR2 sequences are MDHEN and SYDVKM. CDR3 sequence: CASLHQTGGETQYF. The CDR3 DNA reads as TGTGCCAGCCTGCACCAGACAGGAGGAGAGACCCAGTACTTC. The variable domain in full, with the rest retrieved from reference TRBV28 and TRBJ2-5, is DVKVTQSSRYLVKRTGEKVFLECVQDMDHENMFWYRQDPGLGLRLIYFSYDVKMKEKGDIPEGYSVSREKKERFSLILESASTNQTSMYLCASLHQTGGETQYFGPGTRLLVL.

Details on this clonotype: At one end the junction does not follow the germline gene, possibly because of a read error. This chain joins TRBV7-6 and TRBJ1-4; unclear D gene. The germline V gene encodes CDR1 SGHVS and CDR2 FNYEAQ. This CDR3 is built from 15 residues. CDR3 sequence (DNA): TGTGCCAGCAGCTTAGTCAGGAGGGCAGATGAAAATCTGTTTTTT. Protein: CASSLVRRADENLFF.

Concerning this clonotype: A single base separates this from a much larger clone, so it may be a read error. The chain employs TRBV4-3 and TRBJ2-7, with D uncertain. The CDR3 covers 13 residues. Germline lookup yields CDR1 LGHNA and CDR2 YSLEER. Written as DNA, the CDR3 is TGCGCCGGCAGCCAAGAATCGGGTTACGAGCAGTACTTC. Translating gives CAGSQESGYEQYF.

CDR3 protein: CAWRSGGAPVFYNEQFF. The CDR3 region has the DNA TGTGCCTGGAGATCCGGGGGGGCCCCAGTGTTTTACAATGAGCAGTTCTTC. This rearrangement joins TRBV30 to TRBJ2-1; TRBD2 agrees at 8 bases. The V gene end was trimmed by 3 bases and the J gene end by 4 bases; junction bases not matched to a gene: 14. The germline CDR1 and CDR2 sequences are GTSNPN and SVGIG (reference sequence). The CDR3 is made up of 17 amino acids.

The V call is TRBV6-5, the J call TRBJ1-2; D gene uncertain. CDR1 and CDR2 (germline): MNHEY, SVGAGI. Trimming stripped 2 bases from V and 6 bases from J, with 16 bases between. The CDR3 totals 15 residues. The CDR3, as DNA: TGTGCCAGCAGTTACAATTTTGGCAGTTACGATGGCTACACCTTC. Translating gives CASSYNFGSYDGYTF.

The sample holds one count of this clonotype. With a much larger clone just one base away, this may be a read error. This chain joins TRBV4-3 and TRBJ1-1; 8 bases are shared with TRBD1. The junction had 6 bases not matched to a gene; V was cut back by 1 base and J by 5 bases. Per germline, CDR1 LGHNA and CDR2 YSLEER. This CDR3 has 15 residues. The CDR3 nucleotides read TGCGCCAGCAGCCAAGGGACAGGGTGGTCTACTGAAGCTTTCTTT. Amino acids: CASSQGTGWSTEAFF.

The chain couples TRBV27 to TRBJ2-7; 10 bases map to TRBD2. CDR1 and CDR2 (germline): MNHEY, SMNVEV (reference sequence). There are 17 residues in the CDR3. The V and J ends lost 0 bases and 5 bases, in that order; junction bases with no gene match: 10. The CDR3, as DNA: TGTGCCAGCAGTTTATCGAACTGGGCTAGCGGGAGCCACGAGCAGTACTTC. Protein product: CASSLSNWASGSHEQYF.

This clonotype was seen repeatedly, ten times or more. DNA for the CDR3: TGTGCCAGCAGTCCGAGGGCCTACGAGCAGTACTTC. Translation gives CASSPRAYEQYF. The chain joins TRBV12-3 or TRBV12-4 to TRBJ2-7, with D possibly matching TRBD2 (5 bases). V was trimmed by 5 bases and J by 2 bases, leaving 7 bases between them. This CDR3 is 12 amino acids long.

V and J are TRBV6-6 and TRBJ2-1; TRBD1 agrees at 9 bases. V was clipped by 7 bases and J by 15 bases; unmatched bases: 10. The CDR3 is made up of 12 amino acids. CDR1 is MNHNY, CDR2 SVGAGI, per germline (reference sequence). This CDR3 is CASKLGPGQGFF. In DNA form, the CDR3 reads TGTGCCAGCAAACTAGGGCCGGGACAGGGGTTCTTC.

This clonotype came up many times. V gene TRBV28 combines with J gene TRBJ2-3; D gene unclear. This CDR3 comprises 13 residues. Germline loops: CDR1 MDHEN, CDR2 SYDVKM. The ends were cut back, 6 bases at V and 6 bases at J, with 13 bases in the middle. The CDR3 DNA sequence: TGTGCCAGCAGCTTGGGTCCTGCCGATACGCAGTATTTT. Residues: CASSLGPADTQYF.

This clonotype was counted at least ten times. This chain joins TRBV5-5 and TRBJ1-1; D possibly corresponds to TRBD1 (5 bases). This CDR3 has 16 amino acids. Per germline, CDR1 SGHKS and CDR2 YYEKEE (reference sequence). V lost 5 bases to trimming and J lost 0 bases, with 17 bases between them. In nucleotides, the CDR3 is TGTGCCAGCAGGGTGGAGGAGGGGCTCATGAACACTGAAGCTTTCTTT. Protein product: CASRVEEGLMNTEAFF.

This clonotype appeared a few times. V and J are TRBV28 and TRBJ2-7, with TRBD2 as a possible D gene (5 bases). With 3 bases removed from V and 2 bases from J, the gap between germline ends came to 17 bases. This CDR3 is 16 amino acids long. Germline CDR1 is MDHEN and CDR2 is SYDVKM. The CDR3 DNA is TGTGCCAGCAGTTTGTTTGATAGCGTTCGGGCCTACGAGCAGTACTTC. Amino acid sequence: CASSLFDSVRAYEQYF.

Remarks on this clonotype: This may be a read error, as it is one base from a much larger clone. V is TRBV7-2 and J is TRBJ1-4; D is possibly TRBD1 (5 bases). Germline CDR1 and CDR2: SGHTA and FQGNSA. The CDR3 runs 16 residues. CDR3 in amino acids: CVSSSFPTATNEKLFF. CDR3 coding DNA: TGTGTCAGCAGCTCATTCCCGACAGCAACTAATGAAAAACTGTTTTTT. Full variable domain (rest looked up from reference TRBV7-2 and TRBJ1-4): GAGVSQSPSNKVTEKGKDVELRCDPISGHTALYWYRQSLGQGLEFLIYFQGNSAPDKSGLPSDRFSAERTGGSVSTLTIQRTQQEDSAVYLCVSSSFPTATNEKLFFGSGTQLSVL.

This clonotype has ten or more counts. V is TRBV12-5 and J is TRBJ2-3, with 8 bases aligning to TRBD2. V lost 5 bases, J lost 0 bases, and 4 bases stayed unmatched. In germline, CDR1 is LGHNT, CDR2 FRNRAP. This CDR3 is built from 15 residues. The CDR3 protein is CASGILADSTDTQYF. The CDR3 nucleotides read TGTGCTAGTGGTATACTAGCGGATAGCACAGATACGCAGTATTTT.

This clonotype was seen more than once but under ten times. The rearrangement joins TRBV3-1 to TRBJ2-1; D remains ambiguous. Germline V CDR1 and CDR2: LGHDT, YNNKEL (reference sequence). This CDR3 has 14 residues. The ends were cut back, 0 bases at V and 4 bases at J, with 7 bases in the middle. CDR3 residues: CASSQDLTYNEQFF. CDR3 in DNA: TGTGCCAGCAGCCAAGATCTCACTTACAATGAGCAGTTCTTC.

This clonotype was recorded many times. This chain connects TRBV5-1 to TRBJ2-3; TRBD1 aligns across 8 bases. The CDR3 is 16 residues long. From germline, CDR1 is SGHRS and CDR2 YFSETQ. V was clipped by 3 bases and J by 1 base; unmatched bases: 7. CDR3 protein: CASSSGQGMGTDTQYF. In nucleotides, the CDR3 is TGCGCCAGCAGCTCCGGACAGGGAATGGGCACAGATACGCAGTATTTT.

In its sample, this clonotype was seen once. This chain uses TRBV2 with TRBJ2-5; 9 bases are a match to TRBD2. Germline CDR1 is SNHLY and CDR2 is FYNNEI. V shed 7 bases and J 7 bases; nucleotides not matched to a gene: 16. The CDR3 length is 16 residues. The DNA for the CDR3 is TGTGCCAGCATACTATTAGCGGGAGAGGGCGGGGGGACCCAGTACTTC. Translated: CASILLAGEGGGTQYF.

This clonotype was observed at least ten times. The CDR3 nucleotides are TGCAGTGCTGTTTTACTTAGGGTCCAAGAGACCCAGTACTTC. This encodes CSAVLLRVQETQYF. J is TRBJ2-5 and V is TRBV20-1, with D unclear. The CDR3 sequence is 14 residues long. Between the trimmed V and J ends, which lost 5 bases and 1 base, there was a span of 14 bases. Germline CDR1 reads DFQATT; CDR2 reads SNEGSKA (reference sequence).

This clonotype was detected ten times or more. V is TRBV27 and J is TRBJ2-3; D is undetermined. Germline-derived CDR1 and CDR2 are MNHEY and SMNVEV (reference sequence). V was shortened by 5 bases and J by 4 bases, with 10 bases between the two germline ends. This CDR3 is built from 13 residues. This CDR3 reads CASSLYIADTQYF. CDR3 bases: TGTGCCAGCAGTCTCTACATCGCAGATACGCAGTATTTT.

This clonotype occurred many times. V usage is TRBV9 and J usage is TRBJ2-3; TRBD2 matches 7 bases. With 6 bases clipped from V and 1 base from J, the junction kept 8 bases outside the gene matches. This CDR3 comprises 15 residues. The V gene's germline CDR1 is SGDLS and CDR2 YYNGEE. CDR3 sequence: CASTEGGSGTDTQYF. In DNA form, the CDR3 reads TGTGCCAGCACCGAGGGCGGGAGTGGCACAGATACGCAGTATTTT.

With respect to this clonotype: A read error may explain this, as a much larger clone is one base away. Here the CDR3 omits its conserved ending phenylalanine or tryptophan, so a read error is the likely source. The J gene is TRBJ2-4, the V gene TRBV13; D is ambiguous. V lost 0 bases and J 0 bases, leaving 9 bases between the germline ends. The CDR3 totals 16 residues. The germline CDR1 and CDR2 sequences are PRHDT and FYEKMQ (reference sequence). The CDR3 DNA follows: TGTGCCAGCAGCTTAGGCTACGGATTAGCCAAAAACATTCAGTACCTC. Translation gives CASSLGYGLAKNIQYL.

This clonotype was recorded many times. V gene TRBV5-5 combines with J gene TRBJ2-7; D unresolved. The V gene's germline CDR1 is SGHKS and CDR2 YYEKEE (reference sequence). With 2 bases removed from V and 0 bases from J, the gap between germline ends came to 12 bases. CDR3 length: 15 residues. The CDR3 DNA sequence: TGTGCCAGCAGCTTTGTATCCGGATCCTCCTACGAGCAGTACTTC. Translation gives CASSFVSGSSYEQYF.

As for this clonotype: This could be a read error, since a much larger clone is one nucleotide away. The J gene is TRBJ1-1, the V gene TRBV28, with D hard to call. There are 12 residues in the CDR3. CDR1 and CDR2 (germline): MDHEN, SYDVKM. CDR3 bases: TGTGCCTGCAGTTTCGGCCGGGGTGAAGCTTTCTTT. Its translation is CACSFGRGEAFF.

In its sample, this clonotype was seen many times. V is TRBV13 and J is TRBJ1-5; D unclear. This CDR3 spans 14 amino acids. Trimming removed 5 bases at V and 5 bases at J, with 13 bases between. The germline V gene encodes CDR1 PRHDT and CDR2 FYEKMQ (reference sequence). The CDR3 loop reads CASSQRIGDQPQHF. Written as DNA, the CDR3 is TGTGCCAGCAGCCAAAGAATAGGAGATCAGCCCCAGCATTTT.

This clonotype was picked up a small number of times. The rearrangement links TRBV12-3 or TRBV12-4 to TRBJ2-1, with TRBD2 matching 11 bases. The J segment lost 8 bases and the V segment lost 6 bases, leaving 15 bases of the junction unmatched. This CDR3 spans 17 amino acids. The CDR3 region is CASSPLGLSGRVDEQFF. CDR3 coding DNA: TGTGCCAGCAGCCCATTGGGACTTAGCGGGAGGGTGGATGAGCAGTTCTTC.

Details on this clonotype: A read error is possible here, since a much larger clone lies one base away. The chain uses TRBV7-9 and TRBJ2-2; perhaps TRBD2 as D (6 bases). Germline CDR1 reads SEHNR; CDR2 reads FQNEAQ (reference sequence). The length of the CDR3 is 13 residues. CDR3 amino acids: CASGPGPSRELIF. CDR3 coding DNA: TGTGCCTCCGGGCCGGGGCCTTCCCGGGAGCTGATTTTT. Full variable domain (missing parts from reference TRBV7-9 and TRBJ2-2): DTGVSQNPRHKITKRGQNVTFRCDPISEHNRLYWYRQTLGQGPEFLTYFQNEAQLEKSRLLSDRFSAERPKGSFSTLEIQRTEQGDSAMYLCASGPGPSRELIFGEGSRLTVL.

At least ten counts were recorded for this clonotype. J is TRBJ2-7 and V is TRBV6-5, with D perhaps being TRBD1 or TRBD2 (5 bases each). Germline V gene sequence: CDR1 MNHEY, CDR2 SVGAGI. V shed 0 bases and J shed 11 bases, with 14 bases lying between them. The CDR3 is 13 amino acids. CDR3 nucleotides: TGTGCCAGCAGTTACTCGGATCCGATGGGGGAGTACTTC. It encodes CASSYSDPMGEYF.

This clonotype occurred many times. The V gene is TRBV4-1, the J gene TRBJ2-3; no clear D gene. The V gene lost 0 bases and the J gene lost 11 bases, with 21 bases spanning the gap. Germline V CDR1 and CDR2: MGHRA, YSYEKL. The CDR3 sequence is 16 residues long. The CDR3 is CASSQDRAEKFRVQYF. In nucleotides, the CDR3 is TGCGCCAGCAGCCAAGATAGGGCCGAAAAATTCCGAGTGCAGTATTTT.